A selection of T cell receptor beta chains follows, all from one sample in a study of T cells in Graves' hyperthyroidism and ophthalmopathy. TCRdb reprocessed the multiplex PCR reads via MiXCR and lists one record per CDR3 protein. Among under 400,000 distinct CDR3 sequences listed, about 13% were seen once. Sequencing was performed on blood. These receptors all stem from a young woman with Graves' hyperthyroidism. The CDR3 runs from the conserved cysteine through the conserved F or W. The order of the fields is V gene, clone size, CDR3 protein. Rows may omit the clone size; those that give it use once, few, many or a size class.

TRBV6-5 | . | CASSYGGPNTGELFF
TRBV11-2 | many | CASSPGGTTEAFF
TRBV10-3 | many | CAISGRGNDFMNTEAFF
TRBV27 | few | CASSLLVPDTQYF
TRBV12-3/TRBV12-4 | . | CASSVRGGAGELFF
TRBV4-1 | . | CASSQQQFDSPLHF
TRBV20-1 | many | CSGTRDGGGQETQYF
TRBV15 | many | CATSRDFVNTQYF
TRBV6-1 | many | CASSSGTGRGYTF
TRBV2 | many | CASSPDRGGHNEQFF
TRBV5-1 | . | CASSPTTGRLYDKKAGELFF
TRBV5-6 | few | CASSFPTGGETQYF
TRBV24-1 | many | CATSWGQGGLDEQYF
TRBV24-1 | many | CATSVGQETQYF
TRBV28 | . | CAGSELRGRGEYNEQFF
TRBV27 | many | CASSPAPGQGPYEQYF
TRBV3-1 | many | CASSQERGRISEAFF
TRBV7-8 | . | CASSLFIPGGEKLFF
TRBV6-1 | many | CASAWDTYSNQPQHF
TRBV5-1 | . | CASSWGLATNTGELFF
TRBV28 | many | CASSFGSTGVNTEAFF
TRBV4-1 | few | CASTSDRGRGVTEAFF
TRBV7-2 | many | CASSSLGLAGHNEQFF
TRBV30 | many | CAWSVRGGETQYF
TRBV29-1 | many | CSISPGFEAFF
TRBV20-1 | many | CSAPGDALTDTQYF
TRBV7-2 | few | CASSFRGQGYTF
TRBV11-3 | many | CASSLWAQETQYF
TRBV12-3/TRBV12-4 | many | CASSLTRQGRGGNQPQHF
TRBV7-9 | many | CASSLWDSSYEQYF
TRBV28 | many | CASRIRDYNEQFF
TRBV29-1 | few | CSVDWGGSGNEQFF
TRBV4-1 | many | CASSQVGFYGYTF